This record looks at one TCR beta chain sequence and its context. Sequencing was performed with immunoSEQ multiplex PCR; in TCRdb, only in-frame clones are kept and a portion is missing. The sample lists 85,000 to 100,000 clones, about 95% occurring once. Germline assignment: CDR1 SGHTA and CDR2 FQGNSA. After removal of 4 bases from V and 6 bases from J, the junction contained 2 bases not matched to a gene. The CDR3 contains 13 residues. This record comes from a study of technical replicates of blood from a handful of donors. The sequencing input was T cells isolated from PBMCs. The gene calls are TRBV7-2 and TRBJ2-2; the match to TRBD1 covers 7 bases. This clonotype was sampled from a human donor in good health. The CDR3 DNA is TGTGCCAGCAGCTCCACAGGGGCCGGGGAGCTGTTTTTT. Residues: CASSSTGAGELFF.